The T cell receptor beta chain under discussion was sequenced for a study of cytomegalovirus exposure and HLA in healthy donors. At the level of the study: An earlier analysis identified under 130 million unique TCR beta sequences in about 179 million T cells.

Looked up from germline, CDR1 is SNHLY and CDR2 is FYNNEI. The CDR3 contains 13 residues. Trimming cost V 6 bases and J 5 bases; bases outside gene matches: 6. PCR employed 60 Vbeta and 13 Jbeta primers. Some clones are missing from TCRdb's copy, which holds only in-frame ones; the method was immunoSEQ multiplex PCR. Counted here are around 80,000 clones, 65% to 75% occurring once; the ten biggest clones make up more than 8.5%. The sequence derives from a man in his forties in good health and CMV-seropositive. V is TRBV2 and J is TRBJ1-1; 7 bases fit TRBD1. Sequencing used PBMCs. The CDR3 region has the DNA TGTGCCAGCAGCCAGACAGGGATTACTGAAGCTTTCTTT. As protein: CASSQTGITEAFF.